The 14 T cell receptor beta chains listed next were all sequenced from one sample in a study of CD8+ T cells in alopecia areata. The authors extracted RNA and reverse transcribed it into cDNA as the sequencing template. Sequencing used immunoSEQ multiplex PCR; TCRdb keeps in-frame clones, though not all of them. The table has 150,000 to 200,000 clones, roughly 70% seen once. Specified treatment: oral pan-JAK inhibitor, 5-10 mg twice daily. Here the sequenced sample was CD4+ T cells sorted from blood, taken between weeks 47 and 50, from a patient treated with tofacitinib. These receptors were obtained from a human donor with alopecia areata.

This chain uses TRBV27 with TRBJ1-5; 7 bases are shared with TRBD1. CDR1 is MNHEY, CDR2 SMNVEV, per germline (reference sequence). This CDR3 has 18 residues. Trimming removed 5 bases from V and 5 bases from J; junction bases left unmatched: 18. CDR3 nucleotides: TGTGCCAGCAGTCGCGGTCCATCCGGGACAGCGATCCATCAGCCCCAGCATTTT. Translating it yields CASSRGPSGTAIHQPQHF.

This clone was seen a single time. The genes are TRBV29-1 and TRBJ1-1; D perhaps matches TRBD1 (6 bases). The germline gives CDR1 SQVTM, CDR2 ANQGSEA. The CDR3 has 13 residues. The V and J ends lost 5 bases and 5 bases respectively, with 15 bases between them. CDR3 residues: CSVPGARRTEAFF. DNA for the CDR3: TGCAGCGTTCCGGGGGCAAGAAGGACTGAAGCTTTCTTT.

The chain has TRBV25-1 and TRBJ1-1; no definite D call. Trimming left V 6 bases short and J 7 bases short, with 6 bases between. The CDR3 runs 10 residues. The germline gives CDR1 MGHDK, CDR2 SYGVNS. The CDR3 coding sequence is TGTGCCAGCAGGGGGATTGAAGCTTTCTTT. Translation: CASRGIEAFF.

The genes are TRBV19 and TRBJ1-5, with 7 bases aligning to TRBD1. The germline gives CDR1 LNHDA, CDR2 SQIVND (reference sequence). This CDR3 region has 19 residues. V shed 5 bases, J shed 0 bases, and the junction held 16 bases outside the gene matches. CDR3 DNA sequence: TGTGCCAGTAGTCGCCTTCCCACAGGGACAGACAATAGCAATCAGCCCCAGCATTTT. Translated, it gives CASSRLPTGTDNSNQPQHF.

This clone came up once. This chain links TRBV7-2 with TRBJ2-1; D gene ambiguous. The CDR3 covers 17 residues. Germline V lookup: CDR1 SGHTA, CDR2 FQGNSA. Trimming took off 1 base at V and 2 bases at J, with 15 bases between the two ends. The CDR3 here is CASSLDSTERPYNEQFF. The CDR3 bases are TGTGCCAGCAGCTTAGATAGTACCGAACGTCCCTACAATGAGCAGTTCTTC.

The chain combines TRBV2 with TRBJ2-2; D remains ambiguous. Trimming shortened V by 7 bases and J by 6 bases, and 18 bases separated the two germline ends. The CDR3 loop spans 15 amino acids. Germline-derived CDR1 and CDR2 are SNHLY and FYNNEI. CDR3 DNA sequence: TGTGCCAGCATCGAAGCCCCTACTGGGGCCGGGGAGCTGTTTTTT. The encoded protein is CASIEAPTGAGELFF.

Details on this clone: The junction departs from germline at one end; a sequencing error may be responsible. The genes are TRBV11-2 and TRBJ2-7; possibly TRBD2 for D (5 bases). CDR1 is SGHAT and CDR2 is FQNNGV in the germline V gene. This CDR3 region has 13 residues. The CDR3 DNA reads TGCGCCAGCAGCCAATCGGGATACTACGAGCAGTACTTC. As protein: CASSQSGYYEQYF. Based on the CDR3 plus reference TRBV11-2 and TRBJ2-7, the full variable domain is EAGVAQSPRYKIIEKRQSVAFWCNPISGHATLYWYQQILGQGPKLLIQFQNNGVVDDSQLPKDRFSAERLKGVDSTLKIQPAKLEDSAVYLCASSQSGYYEQYFGPGTRLTVT.

The chain joins TRBV15 to TRBJ2-5; D unresolved. The ends were cut back, 1 base at V and 3 bases at J, with 3 bases in the middle. CDR3 size: 12 residues. Germline V CDR1 and CDR2: LNHNV, YYDKDF (reference sequence). The CDR3 here is CATSRAEETQYF. The CDR3 DNA sequence: TGTGCCACCAGCAGAGCGGAAGAGACCCAGTACTTC.

The J gene is TRBJ1-1, the V gene TRBV25-1, with TRBD1 matching over 7 bases. The CDR3 loop spans 13 amino acids. Trimming cost V 3 bases and J 8 bases; bases outside gene matches: 6. Germline CDR1 and CDR2: MGHDK and SYGVNS. The CDR3, as DNA: TGTGCCAGCAGTGAGGGGACAGTAGGGGAAGCTTTCTTT. It is translated as CASSEGTVGEAFF.

The J gene is TRBJ2-2, the V gene TRBV30; D may be TRBD1 (6 bases). Trimming shortened V by 0 bases and J by 6 bases, and 11 bases separated the two germline ends. This CDR3 is 14 amino acids long. Germline V CDR1 and CDR2: GTSNPN, SVGIG (reference sequence). CDR3 region: CAWSVQGSPGELFF. The CDR3 DNA reads as TGTGCCTGGAGTGTACAGGGAAGCCCCGGGGAGCTGTTTTTT.

The rearrangement uses TRBV20-1 and TRBJ2-5; D could derive from TRBD1 or TRBD2 (5 bases each). Germline CDR1 reads DFQATT; CDR2 reads SNEGSKA (reference sequence). The CDR3 consists of 11 residues. The ends were cut back, 6 bases at V and 7 bases at J, with 12 bases in the middle. Here the CDR3 reads CSARGGATQYF. In nucleotides, the CDR3 is TGCAGTGCCCGGGGCGGCGCGACCCAGTACTTC.

This clone has just a few counts. This chain joins TRBV28 and TRBJ2-7, with D unclear. The CDR3 sequence is 14 residues long. The germline V gene has CDR1 MDHEN and CDR2 SYDVKM. V was shortened by 5 bases and J by 3 bases, with 14 bases between the two germline ends. The CDR3 protein is CASSAPPEFYEQYF. In nucleotides, the CDR3 is TGTGCCAGCAGTGCGCCACCGGAATTCTACGAGCAGTACTTC.

J is TRBJ1-5 and V is TRBV6-1; D not certain. Germline loops: CDR1 MNHNS, CDR2 SASEGT. The CDR3 runs to 16 residues. V lost 4 bases and J lost 4, with 17 bases in between. This CDR3 is CASSVGPLGPNQPQHF. CDR3 DNA: TGTGCCAGCAGTGTAGGCCCACTCGGACCAAATCAGCCCCAGCATTTT.

The rearrangement joins TRBV30 to TRBJ2-4, with TRBD2 matching 9 bases. After removal of 0 bases from V and 9 bases from J, the junction contained 3 bases not matched to a gene. Looked up from germline, CDR1 is GTSNPN and CDR2 is SVGIG (reference sequence). The CDR3 totals 13 residues. As DNA, the CDR3 is TGTGCCTGGAGTGTAAGCGGGGGGTTCATTCAGTACTTC. Its translation is CAWSVSGGFIQYF.